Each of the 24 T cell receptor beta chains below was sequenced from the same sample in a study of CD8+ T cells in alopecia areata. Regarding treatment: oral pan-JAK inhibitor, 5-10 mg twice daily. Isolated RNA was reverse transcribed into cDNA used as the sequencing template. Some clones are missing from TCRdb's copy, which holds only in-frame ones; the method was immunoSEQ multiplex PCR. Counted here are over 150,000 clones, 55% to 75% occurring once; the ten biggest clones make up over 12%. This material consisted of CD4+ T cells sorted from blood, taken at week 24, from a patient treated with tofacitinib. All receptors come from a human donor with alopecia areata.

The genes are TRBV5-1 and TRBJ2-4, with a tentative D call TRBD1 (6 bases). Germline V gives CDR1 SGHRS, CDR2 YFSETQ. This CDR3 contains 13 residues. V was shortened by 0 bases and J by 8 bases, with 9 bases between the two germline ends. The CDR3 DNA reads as TGCGCCAGCAGCTTGGACAGGGCGGACATTCAGTACTTC. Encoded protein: CASSLDRADIQYF.

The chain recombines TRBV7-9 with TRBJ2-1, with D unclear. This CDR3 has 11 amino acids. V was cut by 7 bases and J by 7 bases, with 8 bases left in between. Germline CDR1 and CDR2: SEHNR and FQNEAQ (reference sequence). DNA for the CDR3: TGTGCCAGCATGCGAGCTAATGAGCAGTTCTTC. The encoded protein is CASMRANEQFF.

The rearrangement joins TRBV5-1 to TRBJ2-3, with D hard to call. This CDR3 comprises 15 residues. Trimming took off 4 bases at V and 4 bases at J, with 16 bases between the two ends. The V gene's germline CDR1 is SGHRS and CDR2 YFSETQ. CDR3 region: CASSPRGLGADTQYF. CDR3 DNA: TGCGCCAGCAGCCCCCGCGGCTTGGGCGCAGATACGCAGTATTTT.

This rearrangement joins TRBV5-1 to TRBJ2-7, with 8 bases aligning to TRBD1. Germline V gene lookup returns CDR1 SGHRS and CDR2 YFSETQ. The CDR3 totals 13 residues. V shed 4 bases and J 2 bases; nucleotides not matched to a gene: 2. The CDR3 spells CASSQGQAYEQYF. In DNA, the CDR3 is TGCGCCAGCAGCCAGGGACAGGCCTACGAGCAGTACTTC.

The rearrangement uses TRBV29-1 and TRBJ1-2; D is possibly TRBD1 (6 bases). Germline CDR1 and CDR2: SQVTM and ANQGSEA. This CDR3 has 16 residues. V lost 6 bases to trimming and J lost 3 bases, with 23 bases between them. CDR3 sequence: CSVSPARWGADYGYTF. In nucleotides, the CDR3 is TGCAGCGTAAGCCCCGCAAGGTGGGGGGCTGACTATGGCTACACCTTC.

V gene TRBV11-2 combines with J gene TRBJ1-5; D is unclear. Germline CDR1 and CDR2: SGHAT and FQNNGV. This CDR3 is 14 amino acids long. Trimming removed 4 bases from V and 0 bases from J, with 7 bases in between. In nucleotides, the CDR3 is TGTGCCAGCAGCTCACAGATTAGCAATCAGCCCCAGCATTTT. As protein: CASSSQISNQPQHF. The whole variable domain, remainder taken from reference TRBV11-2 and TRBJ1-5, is EAGVAQSPRYKIIEKRQSVAFWCNPISGHATLYWYQQILGQGPKLLIQFQNNGVVDDSQLPKDRFSAERLKGVDSTLKIQPAKLEDSAVYLCASSSQISNQPQHFGDGTRLSIL.

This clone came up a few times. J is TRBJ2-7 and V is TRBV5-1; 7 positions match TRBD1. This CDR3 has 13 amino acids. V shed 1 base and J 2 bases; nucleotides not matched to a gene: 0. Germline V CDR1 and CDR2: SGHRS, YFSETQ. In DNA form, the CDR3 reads TGCGCCAGCAGCTTGACAGGGGCCTACGAGCAGTACTTC. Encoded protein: CASSLTGAYEQYF.

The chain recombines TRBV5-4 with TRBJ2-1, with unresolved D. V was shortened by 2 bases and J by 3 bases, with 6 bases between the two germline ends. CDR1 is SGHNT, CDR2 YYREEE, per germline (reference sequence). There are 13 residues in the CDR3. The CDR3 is CASSFLDYNEQFF. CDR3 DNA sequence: TGTGCCAGCAGCTTTCTAGACTACAATGAGCAGTTCTTC.

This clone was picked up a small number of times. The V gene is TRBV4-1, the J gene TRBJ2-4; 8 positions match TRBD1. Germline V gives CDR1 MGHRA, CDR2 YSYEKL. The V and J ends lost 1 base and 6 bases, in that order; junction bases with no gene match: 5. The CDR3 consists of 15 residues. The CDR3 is CASSQGAGQGNIQYF. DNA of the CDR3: TGCGCCAGCAGCCAAGGAGCCGGACAGGGAAACATTCAGTACTTC.

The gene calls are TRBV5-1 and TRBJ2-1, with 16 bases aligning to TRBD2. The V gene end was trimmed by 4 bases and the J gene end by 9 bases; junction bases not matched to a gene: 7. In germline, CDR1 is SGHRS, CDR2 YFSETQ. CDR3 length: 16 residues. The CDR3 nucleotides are TGCGCCAGCAGCCCCGGGACTAGCGGGGGGGCCAGTGAGCAGTTCTTC. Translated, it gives CASSPGTSGGASEQFF.

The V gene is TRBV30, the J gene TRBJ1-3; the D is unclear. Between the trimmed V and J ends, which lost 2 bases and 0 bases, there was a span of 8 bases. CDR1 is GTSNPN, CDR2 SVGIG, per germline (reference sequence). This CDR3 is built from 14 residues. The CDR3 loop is CAWSKVNSGNTIYF. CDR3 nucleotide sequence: TGTGCCTGGAGTAAGGTTAACTCTGGAAACACCATATATTTT.

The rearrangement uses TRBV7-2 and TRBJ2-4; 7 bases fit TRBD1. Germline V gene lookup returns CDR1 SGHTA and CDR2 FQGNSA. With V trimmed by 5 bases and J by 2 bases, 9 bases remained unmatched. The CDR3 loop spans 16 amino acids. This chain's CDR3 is CASSLDRVSTKNIQYF. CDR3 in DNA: TGTGCCAGCAGCCTTGACAGGGTCTCGACCAAAAACATTCAGTACTTC. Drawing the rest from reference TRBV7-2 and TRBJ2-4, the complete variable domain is GAGVSQSPSNKVTEKGKDVELRCDPISGHTALYWYRQSLGQGLEFLIYFQGNSAPDKSGLPSDRFSAERTGGSVSTLTIQRTQQEDSAVYLCASSLDRVSTKNIQYFGAGTRLSVL.

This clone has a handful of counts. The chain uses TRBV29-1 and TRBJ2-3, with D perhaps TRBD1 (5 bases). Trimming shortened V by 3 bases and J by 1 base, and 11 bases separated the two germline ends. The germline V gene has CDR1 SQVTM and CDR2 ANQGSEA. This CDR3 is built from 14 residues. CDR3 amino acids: CSVDPRVGTDTQYF. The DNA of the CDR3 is TGCAGCGTTGACCCCAGGGTTGGCACAGATACGCAGTATTTT.

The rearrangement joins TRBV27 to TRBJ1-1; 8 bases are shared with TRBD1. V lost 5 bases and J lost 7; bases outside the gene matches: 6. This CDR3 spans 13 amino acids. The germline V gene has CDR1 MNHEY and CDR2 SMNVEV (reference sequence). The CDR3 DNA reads TGTGCCAGCAGTCCCGGGACAGGTATTGAAGCTTTCTTT. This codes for CASSPGTGIEAFF.

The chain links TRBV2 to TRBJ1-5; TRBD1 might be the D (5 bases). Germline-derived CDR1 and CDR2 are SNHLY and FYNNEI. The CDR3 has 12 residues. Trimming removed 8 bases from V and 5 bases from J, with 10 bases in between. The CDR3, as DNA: TGTGCCAGCCGGGACGGTTATCAGCCCCAGCATTTT. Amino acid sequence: CASRDGYQPQHF. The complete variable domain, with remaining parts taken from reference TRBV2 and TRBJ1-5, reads EPEVTQTPSHQVTQMGQEVILRCVPISNHLYFYWYRQILGQKVEFLVSFYNNEISEKSEIFDDQFSVERPDGSNFTLKIRSTKLEDSAMYFCASRDGYQPQHFGDGTRLSIL.

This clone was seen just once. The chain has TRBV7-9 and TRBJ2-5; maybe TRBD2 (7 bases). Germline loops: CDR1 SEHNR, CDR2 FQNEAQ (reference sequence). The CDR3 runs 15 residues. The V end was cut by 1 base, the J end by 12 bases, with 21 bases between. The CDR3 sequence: CASSLDLNGGPRKYF. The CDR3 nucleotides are TGTGCCAGCAGCTTAGACCTAAACGGGGGGCCCAGAAAGTACTTC.

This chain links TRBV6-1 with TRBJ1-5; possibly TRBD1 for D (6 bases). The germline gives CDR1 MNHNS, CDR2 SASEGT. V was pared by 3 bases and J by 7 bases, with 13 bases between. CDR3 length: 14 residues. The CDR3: CASSEARGGQPQHF. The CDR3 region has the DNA TGTGCCAGCAGTGAGGCCAGGGGAGGCCAGCCCCAGCATTTT.

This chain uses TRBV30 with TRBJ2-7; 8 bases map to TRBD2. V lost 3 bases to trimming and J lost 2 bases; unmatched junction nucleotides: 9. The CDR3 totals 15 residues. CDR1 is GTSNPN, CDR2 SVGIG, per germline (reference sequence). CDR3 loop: CAWRDGGAGTYEQYF. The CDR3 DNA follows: TGTGCCTGGAGAGACGGGGGGGCCGGGACCTACGAGCAGTACTTC.

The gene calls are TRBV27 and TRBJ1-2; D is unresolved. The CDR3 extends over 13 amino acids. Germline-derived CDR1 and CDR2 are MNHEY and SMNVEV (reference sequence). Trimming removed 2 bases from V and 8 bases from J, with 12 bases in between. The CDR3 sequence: CASSLMGSGGYTF. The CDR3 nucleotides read TGTGCCAGCAGTTTAATGGGGTCGGGCGGCTACACCTTC.

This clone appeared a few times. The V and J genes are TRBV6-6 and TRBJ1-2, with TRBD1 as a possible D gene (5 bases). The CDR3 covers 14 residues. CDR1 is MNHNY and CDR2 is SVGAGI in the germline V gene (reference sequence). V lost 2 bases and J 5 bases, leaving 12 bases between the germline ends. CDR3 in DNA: TGTGCCAGCAGTTACATTCCAGGGCTGTATGGCTACACCTTC. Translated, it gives CASSYIPGLYGYTF.

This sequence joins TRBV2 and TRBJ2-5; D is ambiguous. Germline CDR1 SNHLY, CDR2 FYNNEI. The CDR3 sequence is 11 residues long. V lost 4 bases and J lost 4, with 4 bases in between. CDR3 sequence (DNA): TGTGCCAGCAGTGGGGCAGAGACCCAGTACTTC. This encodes CASSGAETQYF.

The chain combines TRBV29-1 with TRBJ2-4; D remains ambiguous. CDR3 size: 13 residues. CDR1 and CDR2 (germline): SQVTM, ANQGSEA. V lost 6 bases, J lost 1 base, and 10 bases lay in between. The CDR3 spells CSVRMQAKNIQYF. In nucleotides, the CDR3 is TGCAGCGTACGGATGCAGGCCAAAAACATTCAGTACTTC.

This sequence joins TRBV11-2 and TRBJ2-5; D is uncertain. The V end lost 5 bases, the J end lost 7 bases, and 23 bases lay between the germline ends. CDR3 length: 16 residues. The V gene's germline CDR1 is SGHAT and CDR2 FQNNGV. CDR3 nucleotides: TGTGCCAGCAGCCTACGGGCCTCCCGTCCAGACGGGACCCAGTACTTC. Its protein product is CASSLRASRPDGTQYF.

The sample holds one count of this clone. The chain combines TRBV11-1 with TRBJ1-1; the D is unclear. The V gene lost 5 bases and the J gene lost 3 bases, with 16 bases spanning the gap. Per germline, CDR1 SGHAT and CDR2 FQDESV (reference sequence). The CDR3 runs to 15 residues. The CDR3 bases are TGTGCCAGCAGCCACGGAGGTCGGGAGTACACTGAAGCTTTCTTT. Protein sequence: CASSHGGREYTEAFF.